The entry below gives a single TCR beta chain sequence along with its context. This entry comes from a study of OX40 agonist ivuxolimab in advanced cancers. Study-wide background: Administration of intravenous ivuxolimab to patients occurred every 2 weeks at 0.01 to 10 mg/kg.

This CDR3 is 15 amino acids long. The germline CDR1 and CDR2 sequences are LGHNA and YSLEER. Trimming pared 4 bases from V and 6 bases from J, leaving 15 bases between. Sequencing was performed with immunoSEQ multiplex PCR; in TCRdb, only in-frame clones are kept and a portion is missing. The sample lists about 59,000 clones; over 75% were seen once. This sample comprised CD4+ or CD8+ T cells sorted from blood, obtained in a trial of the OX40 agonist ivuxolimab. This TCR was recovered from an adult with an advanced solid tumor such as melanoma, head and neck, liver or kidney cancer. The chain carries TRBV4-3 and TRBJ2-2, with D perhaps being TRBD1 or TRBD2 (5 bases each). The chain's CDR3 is CASSLGTGLAGELFF. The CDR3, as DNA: TGCGCCAGCAGCCTCGGGACCGGACTGGCCGGGGAGCTGTTTTTT.